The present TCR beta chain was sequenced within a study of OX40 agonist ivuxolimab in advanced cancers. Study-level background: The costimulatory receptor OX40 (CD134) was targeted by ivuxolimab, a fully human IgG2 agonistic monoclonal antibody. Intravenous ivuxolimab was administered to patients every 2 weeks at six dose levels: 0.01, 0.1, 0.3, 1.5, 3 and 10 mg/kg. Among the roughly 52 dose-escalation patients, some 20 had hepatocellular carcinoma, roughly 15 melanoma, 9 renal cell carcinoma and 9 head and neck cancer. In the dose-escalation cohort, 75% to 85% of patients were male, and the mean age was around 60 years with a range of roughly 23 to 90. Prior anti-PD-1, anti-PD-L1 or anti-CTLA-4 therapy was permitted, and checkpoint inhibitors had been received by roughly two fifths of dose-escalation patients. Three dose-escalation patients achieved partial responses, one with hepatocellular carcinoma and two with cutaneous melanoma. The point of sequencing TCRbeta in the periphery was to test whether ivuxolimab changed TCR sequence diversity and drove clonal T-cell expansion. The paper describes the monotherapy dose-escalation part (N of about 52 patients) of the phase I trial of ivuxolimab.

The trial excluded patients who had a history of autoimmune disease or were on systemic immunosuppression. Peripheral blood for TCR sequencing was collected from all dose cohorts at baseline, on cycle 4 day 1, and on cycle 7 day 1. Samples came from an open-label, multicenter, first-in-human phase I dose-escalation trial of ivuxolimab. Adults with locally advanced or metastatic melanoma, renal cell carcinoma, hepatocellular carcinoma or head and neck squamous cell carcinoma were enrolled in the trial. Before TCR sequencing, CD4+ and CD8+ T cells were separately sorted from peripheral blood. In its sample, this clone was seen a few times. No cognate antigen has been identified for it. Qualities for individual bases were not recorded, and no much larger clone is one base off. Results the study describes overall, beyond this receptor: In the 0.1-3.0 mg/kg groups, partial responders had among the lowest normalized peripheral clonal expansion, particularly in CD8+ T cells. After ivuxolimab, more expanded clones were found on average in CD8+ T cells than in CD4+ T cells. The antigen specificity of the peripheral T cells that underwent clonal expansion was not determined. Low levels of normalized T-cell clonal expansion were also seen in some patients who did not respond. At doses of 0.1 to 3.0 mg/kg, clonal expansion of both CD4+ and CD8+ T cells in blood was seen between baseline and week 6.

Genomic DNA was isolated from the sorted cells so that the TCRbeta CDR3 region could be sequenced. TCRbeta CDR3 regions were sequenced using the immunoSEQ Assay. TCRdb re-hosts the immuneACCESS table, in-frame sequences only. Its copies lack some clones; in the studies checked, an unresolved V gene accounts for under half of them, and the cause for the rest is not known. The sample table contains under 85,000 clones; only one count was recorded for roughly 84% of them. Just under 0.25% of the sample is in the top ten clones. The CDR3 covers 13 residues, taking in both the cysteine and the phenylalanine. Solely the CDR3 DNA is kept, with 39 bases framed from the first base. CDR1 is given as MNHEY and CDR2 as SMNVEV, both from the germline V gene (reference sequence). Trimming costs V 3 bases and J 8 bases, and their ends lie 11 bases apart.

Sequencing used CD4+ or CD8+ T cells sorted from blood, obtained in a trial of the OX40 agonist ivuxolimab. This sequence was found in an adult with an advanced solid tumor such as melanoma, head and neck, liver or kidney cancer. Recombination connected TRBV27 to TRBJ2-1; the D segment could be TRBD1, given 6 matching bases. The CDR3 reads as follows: CASSFQGWDEQFF. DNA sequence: TGTGCCAGCAGTTTTCAGGGGTGGGATGAGCAGTTCTTC.